The clone carrying this T cell receptor beta chain was recorded once. This CDR3 spans 12 amino acids. V shed 0 bases and J shed 14 bases, with 13 bases lying between them. Looked up from germline, CDR1 is MNHEY and CDR2 is SVGEGT. Assay: immunoSEQ multiplex PCR; the TCRdb copy retains only in-frame clones and omits some. The sample lists about 280,000 clones, about 89% seen once, with 3% to 4% in the top ten. The sample belongs to a study of Ad26.COV2.S vaccination and SARS-CoV-2 variants. Documented treatment: over 15 received Ad26.COV2.S at low or high dose, single or two shots; roughly five received placebo; per-sample allocation not given. On day 63 after the first injection, vaccine and placebo recipients gave samples.

This sequence originates from a person aged 18-60 years who received the Ad26.COV2.S COVID-19 vaccine or a placebo. The gene calls are TRBV6-2 or TRBV6-3 and TRBJ2-5; D not resolved. The sequences come from peripheral blood, collected in a trial of Ad26.COV2.S vaccine versus placebo. Here the CDR3 DNA reads TGTGCCAGCAGTTACTCAAGGGCTACCTTATACTTC. It translates to CASSYSRATLYF.